This T cell receptor beta chain is drawn from a study of T-cell memory formation after mild COVID-19. Study-level information: TCR clusters were mostly confined to one donor each.

On this clonotype: Its antigen is still unknown.

General study points: Later expanders leaned toward CD4+, whereas clones contracting from day 15 to 85 were balanced CD4/CD8. Contracting CD8+ clones were enriched in EMRA, CD4+ mainly in CM and EM.

This CDR3 comprises 16 residues. The ends were cut back, 3 bases at V and 2 bases at J, with 15 bases in the middle. Constant-segment primers were used for 5'RACE, and the resulting TCR alpha and TCR beta cDNA libraries carried sample barcodes and UMIs. Using its own MiXCR run on the 5' RACE reads, TCRdb lists one record per CDR3 protein. The sample carries some 120,000 distinct CDR3 sequences, 16% recorded once. This chain connects TRBV12-3 or TRBV12-4 to TRBJ2-3; perhaps TRBD2 as D (7 bases). Sequencing input: PBMCs or a T cell subset sorted from them (not recorded which). The origin of this receptor is an adult woman who had mild COVID-19 (a few samples of this study predate the infection). Cell type and time point are not known. This chain's CDR3 is CASSLGAGEYTDTQYF. The CDR3 coding sequence is TGTGCCAGCAGTTTGGGGGCGGGGGAGTACACAGATACGCAGTATTTT.